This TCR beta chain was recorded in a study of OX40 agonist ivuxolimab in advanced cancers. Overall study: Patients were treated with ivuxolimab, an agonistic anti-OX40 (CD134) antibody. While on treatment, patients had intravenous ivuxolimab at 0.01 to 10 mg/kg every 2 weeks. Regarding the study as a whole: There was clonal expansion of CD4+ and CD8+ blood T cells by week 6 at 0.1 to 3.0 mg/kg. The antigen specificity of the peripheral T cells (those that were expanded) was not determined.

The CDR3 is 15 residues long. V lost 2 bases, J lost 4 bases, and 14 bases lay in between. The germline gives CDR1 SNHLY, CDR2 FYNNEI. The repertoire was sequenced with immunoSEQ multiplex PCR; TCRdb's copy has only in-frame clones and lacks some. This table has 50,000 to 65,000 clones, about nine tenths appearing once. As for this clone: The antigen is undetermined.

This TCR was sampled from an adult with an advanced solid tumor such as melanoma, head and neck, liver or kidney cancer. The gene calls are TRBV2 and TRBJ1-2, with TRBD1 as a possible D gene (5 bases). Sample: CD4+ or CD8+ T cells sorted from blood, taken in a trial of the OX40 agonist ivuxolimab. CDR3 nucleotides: TGTGCCAGCAGTGAATTTGTTGGGGGAATCTATGGCTACACCTTC. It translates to CASSEFVGGIYGYTF.